The entry below gives a single T cell receptor (beta chain) sequence along with its context. There is no known antigen for this receptor. No much larger clonotype is one base removed from it; base qualities were not supplied. The germline V gene encodes CDR1 MNHNY and CDR2 SVGAGI (reference sequence). From cysteine to phenylalanine, the CDR3 is 13 amino acids long. The DNA shown is the 39-base CDR3, in frame from base 1. V lost 7 bases and J lost 1 base; the stretch between them is 11 bases long. The data stem from a study of post-analysis software for immune sequencing data (dated by TCRdb to between 2014 and 2016). Turning to the overall study: The recorded disease courses included relapsing-remitting, secondary progressive and progressive-relapsing multiple sclerosis, and some patients had no subtype annotation. The multiple sclerosis patient repertoires were compared with 11 previously published healthy control repertoires from donors aged roughly 6 to 27 years. A subset of samples was prepared in parallel using single-end sample barcoding, then pooled and co-amplified after Illumina adapter ligation. Beyond this particular receptor, the publication reports: When samples were clustered directly using the F measure, samples prepared in the same batch co-clustered strongly, which prompted a batch-effect correction. Normalized Chao1 diversity was significantly lower in multiple sclerosis patients than controls, suggesting substantial peripheral T-cell clonal expansion. The multiple sclerosis patient group was slightly younger than the control group. Four to six TRBV segments, including TRBV5-6, TRBV5-1 and TRBV20-1, were significantly more frequent in patients than controls.

The library was prepared using PCR. The listed sequencing device is Illumina HiSeq 2500. Unique molecular identifiers were incorporated into TCR beta cDNA libraries to reduce PCR and sequencing biases. Per 1 to 10 million input T cells, approximately 500,000 cDNA molecules were obtained, such that each molecule approximated one T cell. The patient libraries were prepared and sequenced with the same protocol used for the earlier healthy control dataset. Within a given batch, samples were prepared together, multiplexed and sequenced on the same HiSeq lane. As for how the authors treated the data: MIGEC handled the raw barcoded reads, throwing out single-read molecular identifier groups before consensus assembly and CDR3 extraction. Clonotype tables were post-analysed with VDJtools, normalizing diversity by down-sampling all datasets to the smallest sample size. To correct batch-related cross-sample contamination, repertoire overlap clustering matched CDR3 amino acid sequences but not nucleotide sequences. TCRdb took the public reads, trimmed them with fastp at Q25, ran MiXCR for clone calling and kept in-frame beta chains. Every CDR3 protein is listed once, alongside the most common genes and DNA of its rows. The V and J calls, along with clone size, are taken from TCRdb and not from the paper's own processing. Across this sample there are about 760,000 distinct CDR3 sequences, with 25% to 30% seen only once. Clones ranked in the top ten supply more than 0.45% of the sample.

To demonstrate the VDJtools post-analysis software, TCR beta repertoires were profiled from the peripheral blood of about 13 young patients with multiple sclerosis. The patients with multiple sclerosis were children and adolescents between about 6 and 15 years of age. The chain couples TRBV6-6 to TRBJ2-7, with the D gene call left open. The TCR originated in a girl between 5 and 17 years old with multiple sclerosis. The sequenced material came from blood. The CDR3 loop reads CASIGFESYEQYF. In nucleotide form, the sequence is TGTGCCAGCATCGGGTTTGAATCCTACGAGCAGTACTTC.